The rows below give T cell receptor beta chains drawn from one sample of a study of memory CD4+ T cells and cytomegalovirus serostatus. Data came from immunoSEQ multiplex PCR; TCRdb stores just in-frame clones and leaves some out. The table shows tens of thousands of clones, with 65% to 80% occurring only once. The sequenced sample consisted of memory CD4+ T cells from blood. Receptor source: an adult in good health and CMV-seronegative. Some clones in this sample may be carry-over from other donors' samples. Both conserved end residues are part of each CDR3. A D gene is named only where the DNA matches it firmly. Only part of the rows carry a size: once, few, many, or a class if the clone is expanded.

j_call d_call v_call clone_size cdr3_nt cdr3_aa
TRBJ1-2 . TRBV7-9 . TGTGCCAGCACCTCTCTTACAGGGCCCTTAACCTATGGCTACACCTTC CASTSLTGPLTYGYTF
TRBJ1-6 . TRBV7-9 . TGTGCCAGCAGCGCGGCACTGGACCATTCACCCCTCCACTTT CASSAALDHSPLHF
TRBJ2-1 TRBD1 TRBV2 . TGTGCCAGCAATTTCAACCGGGACAGGGCATACAATGAGCAGTTCTTC CASNFNRDRAYNEQFF
TRBJ1-2 TRBD1 TRBV14 . TGTGCCAGCAGCCGACAGGGACAGGCCTATGGCTACACCTTC CASSRQGQAYGYTF
TRBJ1-5 . TRBV15 medium-sized TGTGCCACCAGCAGAGAGGGGCTGAGCAATCAGCCCCAGCATTTT CATSREGLSNQPQHF
TRBJ1-2 . TRBV7-2 . TGTGCCAGCAGCCAGTCCGGGACCGACTCCGGACGATATGGCTACACCTTC CASSQSGTDSGRYGYTF
TRBJ1-5 . TRBV28 . TGTGCCACCGGGGGCTGGGGCAATCAGCCCCAGCATTTT CATGGWGNQPQHF
TRBJ2-7 TRBD2 TRBV6-1 . TGTGCCAGCAGTGATTCCGGGCTAGCGGGATACGAGCAGTACTTC CASSDSGLAGYEQYF
TRBJ2-2 . TRBV6-6 . TGTGCCAGCAGCCGGCAGACCTCGAACACCGGGGAGCTGTTTTTT CASSRQTSNTGELFF
TRBJ1-1 . TRBV6-1 . TGTGCCAGCAGTGAACCAACTGAAGCTTTCTTT CASSEPTEAFF
TRBJ2-7 . TRBV19 few TGTGCCAGTGCTACCGGGTCTCTGGACTACGAGCAGTACTTC CASATGSLDYEQYF